Listed here are 5 T cell receptor beta chains from one sample, sequenced in a study of T cell responses to AZD1222 COVID-19 vaccine. Clones were read by immunoSEQ multiplex PCR, and TCRdb kept only the in-frame ones, dropping some. The sample includes some 100,000 clones, roughly 89% of them seen just once. The sample in question was peripheral blood, obtained on day 0 of AZD1222 vaccination. Every receptor here comes from an adult in good health.

The chain combines TRBV14 with TRBJ1-4, with a tentative D call TRBD1 (5 bases). Germline CDR1 SGHDN, CDR2 FVKESK. V dropped 4 bases and J dropped 3 bases, with 12 bases sitting between them. The CDR3 runs to 15 residues. The CDR3 loop reads CASSRLEGSNEKLFF. CDR3 bases: TGTGCCAGCAGCCGACTCGAGGGGTCTAATGAAAAACTGTTTTTT.

The rearrangement joins TRBV6-2 or TRBV6-3 to TRBJ2-7; D unresolved. The CDR3 is made up of 13 amino acids. V lost 3 bases and J lost 4, with 10 bases in between. The germline V gene has CDR1 MNHEY and CDR2 SVGEGT. Written as DNA, the CDR3 is TGTGCCAGCAGTTATGGTTGGGGTTACGAGCAGTACTTC. This sequence encodes CASSYGWGYEQYF.

This chain connects TRBV19 to TRBJ2-7, with D possibly being TRBD2 (6 bases). The CDR3 spans 13 residues. The V and J ends lost 8 bases and 4 bases respectively, with 15 bases between them. CDR1 LNHDA and CDR2 SQIVND come from the germline V gene (reference sequence). The chain's CDR3 is CASSSEGGYEQYF. The CDR3 DNA sequence: TGTGCCAGTTCAAGTGAGGGAGGTTACGAGCAGTACTTC.

The gene calls are TRBV10-3 and TRBJ2-3; 7 nucleotides match TRBD2. V lost 10 bases and J lost 4; bases outside the gene matches: 11. Germline CDR1 ENHRY, CDR2 SYGVKD. CDR3 length: 14 residues. CDR3 sequence (DNA): TGTGCCACTGCGGGTGCGGGAGCGGCAGATACGCAGTATTTT. Amino acids: CATAGAGAADTQYF.

This clone has only one observation. The V and J genes are TRBV10-3 and TRBJ1-4, with 8 bases matching TRBD1. Unmatched junction bases numbered 6, after V lost 0 bases and J lost 6 bases. Per germline, CDR1 ENHRY and CDR2 SYGVKD. The CDR3 runs 16 residues. The CDR3 DNA reads as TGTGCCATCAGTGAGTCGTTACAGGGGGGTCATGAAAAACTGTTTTTT. Protein: CAISESLQGGHEKLFF.